Below are 15 T cell receptor beta chains sequenced from a single sample in a study of blood T cell repertoires in COVID-19. Libraries were prepared by immunoSEQ multiplex PCR; TCRdb keeps only in-frame clonotypes and omits some of them. The sample has a few hundred thousand clones; more than 65% are singletons. Sequencing input: peripheral blood. The receptors come from a middle-aged woman who had recovered from COVID-19.

The CDR3 sequence: CASSIRDRGNSPLHF. CDR3 in DNA: TGTGCCAGCAGTATCCGGGACAGGGGTAATTCACCCCTCCACTTT. V usage is TRBV2 and J usage is TRBJ1-6; 10 bases agree with TRBD1. The CDR3 contains 15 residues. V lost 5 bases and J lost 6; bases outside the gene matches: 4. The germline CDR1 and CDR2 sequences are SNHLY and FYNNEI. Full variable domain (outside the CDR3, taken from reference TRBV2 and TRBJ1-6): EPEVTQTPSHQVTQMGQEVILRCVPISNHLYFYWYRQILGQKVEFLVSFYNNEISEKSEIFDDQFSVERPDGSNFTLKIRSTKLEDSAMYFCASSIRDRGNSPLHFGNGTRLTVT.

The J gene is TRBJ1-1, the V gene TRBV7-9; 7 bases are a match to TRBD1. Looked up from germline, CDR1 is SEHNR and CDR2 is FQNEAQ (reference sequence). This CDR3 comprises 15 residues. V gave up 2 bases and J gave up 1 base; unmatched junction bases: 4. CDR3 nucleotides: TGTGCCAGCAGCTTATTAGGGACAGAGAACACTGAAGCTTTCTTT. Protein: CASSLLGTENTEAFF.

The genes are TRBV27 and TRBJ1-4, with D tentatively TRBD1 (6 bases). V was cut by 4 bases and J by 8 bases, with 14 bases left in between. The germline CDR1 and CDR2 sequences are MNHEY and SMNVEV (reference sequence). The CDR3 is made up of 14 amino acids. CDR3 nucleotide sequence: TGTGCCAGCAGTTCAGCAGGGGAGGGGGAAAAACTGTTTTTT. Its translation: CASSSAGEGEKLFF. The full variable domain, rest sourced from reference TRBV27 and TRBJ1-4, is EAQVTQNPRYLITVTGKKLTVTCSQNMNHEYMSWYRQDPGLGLRQIYYSMNVEVTDKGDVPEGYKVSRKEKRNFPLILESPSPNQTSLYFCASSSAGEGEKLFFGSGTQLSVL.

This clone was seen only a few times. V gene TRBV19 combines with J gene TRBJ1-4; D is ambiguous. V was pared by 9 bases and J by 8 bases, with 16 bases between. Germline-derived CDR1 and CDR2 are LNHDA and SQIVND (reference sequence). The CDR3 extends over 13 amino acids. CDR3 DNA sequence: TGTGCCAGCACTACAACGCCGGGAGAAAAACTGTTTTTT. It yields the protein CASTTTPGEKLFF.

With respect to this clone: A read error may produce the germline difference seen at one junction end. The chain uses TRBV7-7 and TRBJ2-3, with D perhaps matching TRBD2 (6 bases). CDR1 is SSHAT, CDR2 FNYEAQ, per germline (reference sequence). There are 13 residues in the CDR3. Here the CDR3 DNA reads TGTGCTAGCAGCCCCGATCAGGGAGGTACGCAGTATTTT. Protein: CASSPDQGGTQYF.

The V gene is TRBV29-1, the J gene TRBJ2-5; D is uncertain. This CDR3 region has 13 residues. Trimming stripped 4 bases from V and 4 bases from J, with 13 bases between. Germline assignment: CDR1 SQVTM and CDR2 ANQGSEA. For the CDR3, the DNA is TGCAGCGTTGTCCCTCCCCCTTCAGAGACCCAGTACTTC. Translating it yields CSVVPPPSETQYF. The entire variable domain, with the rest obtained from reference TRBV29-1 and TRBJ2-5, is as follows: SAVISQKPSRDICQRGTSLTIQCQVDSQVTMMFWYRQQPGQSLTLIATANQGSEATYESGFVIDKFPISRPNLTFSTLTVSNMSPEDSSIYLCSVVPPPSETQYFGPGTRLLVL.

The rearrangement links TRBV19 to TRBJ1-1; D not resolved. V shed 1 base and J shed 0 bases, with 9 bases lying between them. CDR3 length equals 15 residues. Per the germline V gene, CDR1 is LNHDA and CDR2 is SQIVND (reference sequence). The CDR3 DNA reads as TGTGCCAGTAGTATAGGACTGTTTATGAACACTGAAGCTTTCTTT. It codes for CASSIGLFMNTEAFF.

The J gene is TRBJ1-2, the V gene TRBV4-1, with D possibly TRBD1 on 5 matching bases. CDR3 length: 18 amino acids. Trimming left V 0 bases short and J 4 bases short, with 21 bases between. Germline V gene data show CDR1 as MGHRA and CDR2 as YSYEKL. The CDR3 protein is CASSQELQGSGPSYGYTF. In DNA, the CDR3 is TGCGCCAGCAGCCAAGAGCTCCAGGGTTCCGGGCCAAGCTATGGCTACACCTTC.

CDR3 region: CASSLGGPGELFF. The CDR3 DNA reads as TGTGCCAGTAGCCTCGGAGGGCCCGGGGAGCTGTTTTTT. The chain has TRBV19 and TRBJ2-2, with D maybe TRBD2 (6 bases). From germline, CDR1 is LNHDA and CDR2 SQIVND (reference sequence). This CDR3 has 13 amino acids. Trimming cost V 6 bases and J 6 bases, with 11 bases left between them.

The CDR3 DNA is TGTGCCAGCAGCCAGACAGGGCGAGATGAAAAACTGTTTTTT. Encoded protein: CASSQTGRDEKLFF. The V and J genes are TRBV3-1 (or the pseudogene TRBV3-2) and TRBJ1-4; 7 bases match TRBD1. Germline assignment: CDR1 LGHDT and CDR2 YNNKEL (reference sequence). The CDR3 extends over 14 amino acids. After removal of 3 bases from V and 6 bases from J, the junction contained 4 bases not matched to a gene.

This clone was recorded a few times. The rearrangement links TRBV7-2 to TRBJ2-7; 10 bases agree with TRBD1. With 5 bases clipped from V and 2 bases from J, the junction kept 9 bases outside the gene matches. Germline-derived CDR1 and CDR2 are SGHTA and FQGNSA. This CDR3 has 16 residues. The CDR3 DNA reads TGTGCCAGCAGCCCTCAAGGACAGGGGGTTACCTACGAGCAGTACTTC. Its protein is CASSPQGQGVTYEQYF.

The gene calls are TRBV5-1 and TRBJ2-5, with 7 bases aligning to TRBD1. Germline assignment: CDR1 SGHRS and CDR2 YFSETQ. CDR3 size: 15 residues. V trimming: 4 bases; J trimming: 2 bases; junction bases outside the gene matches: 8. The CDR3 sequence is CASSGSGQRQETQYF. CDR3 DNA sequence: TGCGCCAGCAGCGGATCGGGACAGAGACAAGAGACCCAGTACTTC.

This clone was picked up one time. The chain employs TRBV6-2 or TRBV6-3 and TRBJ1-1; D gene unclear. The germline V and J ends were trimmed by 2 bases and 6 bases, with 13 bases remaining between them. The CDR3 covers 14 residues. The germline V gene encodes CDR1 MNHEY and CDR2 SVGEGT. The CDR3: CASSYLVEFAEAFF. The CDR3 DNA sequence: TGTGCCAGCAGTTACCTCGTGGAGTTCGCTGAAGCTTTCTTT.

This clone has only a few counts. The genes are TRBV27 and TRBJ2-2, with D possibly being TRBD1 (6 bases). With 7 bases removed from V and 4 bases from J, the gap between germline ends came to 19 bases. The CDR3 runs 16 residues. Germline CDR1 and CDR2: MNHEY and SMNVEV (reference sequence). The CDR3 loop reads CASIKTQGFGTGELFF. CDR3 nucleotides: TGTGCCAGCATTAAGACACAGGGTTTTGGCACCGGGGAGCTGTTTTTT.

This clone was picked up a small number of times. V usage is TRBV21-1 and J usage is TRBJ2-5; the D segment call TRBD2 is taken from the table without a DNA check. TRBV21-1 is a pseudogene locus. The CDR3 is 12 amino acids. The CDR3 DNA reads TGTGCCAGTCCGGGGGTTAGGGAGACCCAGTACTTC. It translates to CASPGVRETQYF.